This T cell receptor beta chain was captured in a study of identical twins. Trimming at V came to 5 bases and at J to 5 bases, leaving 6 bases not matched to a gene. There are 16 residues in the CDR3. In germline, CDR1 is SGHAT, CDR2 FQNNGV. As for this clonotype: Its target is not known.

TCRdb passed the 5' RACE reads through MiXCR, listing each CDR3 protein once. The sample has approximately 700,000 distinct CDR3 sequences; around 6.1% are singletons. The study's findings and limits: Twins shared out-of-frame alpha sequences with excess low generation probability.

Sequencing used naive T cells sorted from blood. This TCR was sampled from a man younger than 30 in good health. The chain links TRBV11-2 to TRBJ2-2; 12 nucleotides agree with TRBD1. Here the CDR3 DNA reads TGTGCCAGCAGCGCCGGGACAGGGGGCAAGACCGGGGAGCTGTTTTTT. Its protein is CASSAGTGGKTGELFF.